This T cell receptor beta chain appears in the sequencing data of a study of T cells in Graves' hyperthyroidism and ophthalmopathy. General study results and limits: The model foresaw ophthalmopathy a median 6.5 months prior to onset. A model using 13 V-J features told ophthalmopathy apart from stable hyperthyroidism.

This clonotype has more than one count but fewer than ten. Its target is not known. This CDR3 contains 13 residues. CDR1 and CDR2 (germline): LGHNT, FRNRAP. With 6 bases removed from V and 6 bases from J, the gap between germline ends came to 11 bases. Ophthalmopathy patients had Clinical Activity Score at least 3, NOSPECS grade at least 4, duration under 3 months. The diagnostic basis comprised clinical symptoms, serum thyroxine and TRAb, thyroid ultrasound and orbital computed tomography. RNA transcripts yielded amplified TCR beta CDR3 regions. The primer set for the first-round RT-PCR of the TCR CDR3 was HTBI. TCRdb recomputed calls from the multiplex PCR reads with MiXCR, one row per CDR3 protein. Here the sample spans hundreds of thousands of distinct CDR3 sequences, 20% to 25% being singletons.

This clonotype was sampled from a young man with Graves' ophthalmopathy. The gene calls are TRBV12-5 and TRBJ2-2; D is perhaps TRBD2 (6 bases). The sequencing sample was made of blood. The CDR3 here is CASGLWEAGELFF. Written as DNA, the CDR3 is TGTGCTAGTGGACTCTGGGAGGCCGGGGAGCTGTTTTTT. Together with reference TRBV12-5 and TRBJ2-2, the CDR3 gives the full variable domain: DARVTQTPRHKVTEMGQEVTMRCQPILGHNTVFWYRQTMMQGLELLAYFRNRAPLDDSGMPKDRFSAEMPDATLATLKIQPSEPRDSAVYFCASGLWEAGELFFGEGSRLTVL.